Each of the 20 T cell receptor beta chains below was sequenced from the same sample in a study of vaccination effects on CD4 cells after COVID-19. Which antigens these TCRs recognize remains unknown. Upon completion of 10 to 11 days in culture, CD4+ T cells were isolated. Two doses of BNT162b2 or mRNA-1273 vaccine were administered to participants. Data came from immunoSEQ multiplex PCR; TCRdb stores just in-frame clones and leaves some out. The repertoire holds 70,000 or so clones, with around 70% as singletons. The sequencing here drew on CD4+ T cells from PBMCs cultured without peptide, taken after COVID-19 vaccination. These receptors were obtained from a human donor who received a COVID-19 vaccine.

This clone was picked up a small number of times. The genes are TRBV7-3 and TRBJ1-1; tentative D call: TRBD1 (5 bases). Trimming pared 1 base from V and 4 bases from J, leaving 19 bases between. The germline V gene has CDR1 SGHTA and CDR2 FQGTGA. CDR3 size: 17 residues. The CDR3 region has the DNA TGTGCCAGCAGCTTAAGGGGCTGGGCGGGTTCGGGCACTGAAGCTTTCTTT. It codes for CASSLRGWAGSGTEAFF.

The rearrangement uses TRBV6-5 and TRBJ1-1; D is uncertain. V was shortened by 8 bases and J by 0 bases, with 16 bases between the two germline ends. The CDR3 contains 15 residues. Looked up from germline, CDR1 is MNHEY and CDR2 is SVGAGI. The CDR3 region is CASLKAAQMNTEAFF. In DNA, the CDR3 is TGTGCCAGCCTGAAGGCGGCCCAGATGAACACTGAAGCTTTCTTT.

This sequence joins TRBV6-1 and TRBJ1-5, with 9 bases identical to TRBD1. Trimming at V came to 2 bases and at J to 7 bases, leaving 15 bases not matched to a gene. CDR3 length: 18 amino acids. Germline CDR1 is MNHNS and CDR2 is SASEGT. This CDR3 reads CASSERLTGTGFGQPQHF. The CDR3 bases are TGTGCCAGCAGTGAACGCCTCACCGGGACAGGGTTCGGGCAGCCCCAGCATTTT.

The chain has TRBV7-3 and TRBJ2-5; D might be TRBD2 (5 bases). The CDR3 spans 17 residues. Germline V gives CDR1 SGHTA, CDR2 FQGTGA. V lost 5 bases to trimming and J lost 5 bases, with 24 bases between them. The CDR3 DNA is TGTGCCAGCAGCACCAGTCGGAGTCGGGGATCGGGGGAGACCCAGTACTTC. Its protein product is CASSTSRSRGSGETQYF.

The chain combines TRBV19 with TRBJ2-5; a possible D gene is TRBD2 (7 bases). Germline V gives CDR1 LNHDA, CDR2 SQIVND (reference sequence). Trimming took 8 bases from V and 6 from J, leaving 19 bases between them. The CDR3 is 14 residues long. CDR3 coding DNA: TGTGCCAGTGATCCCGGGGGGCCCGGGAAGACCCAGTACTTC. Translation gives CASDPGGPGKTQYF.

This chain links TRBV5-5 with TRBJ2-3; unclear D gene. Trimming removed 1 base from V and 1 base from J, with 7 bases in between. The CDR3 is made up of 14 amino acids. CDR1 and CDR2 (germline): SGHKS, YYEKEE (reference sequence). The CDR3 DNA is TGTGCCAGCAGCTTGCAGTACGGCACAGATACGCAGTATTTT. This sequence encodes CASSLQYGTDTQYF. Filled out from reference TRBV5-5 and TRBJ2-3, the complete variable domain reads DAGVTQSPTHLIKTRGQQVTLRCSPISGHKSVSWYQQVLGQGPQFIFQYYEKEERGRGNFPDRFSARQFPNYSSELNVNALLLGDSALYLCASSLQYGTDTQYFGPGTRLTVL.

CDR3: CASSPKGGTVRYEQYV. In nucleotides, the CDR3 is TGTGCCAGCAGCCCTAAGGGCGGGACAGTGCGTTACGAGCAGTACGTC. This chain links TRBV27 with TRBJ2-7; maybe TRBD1 (7 bases). Germline V gene lookup returns CDR1 MNHEY and CDR2 SMNVEV (reference sequence). The CDR3 runs to 16 residues. V lost 6 bases, J lost 4 bases, and 22 bases lay in between.

The chain carries TRBV3-1 (or the pseudogene TRBV3-2) and TRBJ2-6; weak D call: TRBD1 (5 bases). This CDR3 contains 21 residues. Trimming pared 0 bases from V and 0 bases from J, leaving 21 bases between. The germline V gene has CDR1 LGHDT and CDR2 YNNKEL (reference sequence). CDR3 in amino acids: CASSQEYLGPESSSGANVLTF. The CDR3 DNA reads TGTGCCAGCAGCCAAGAATATCTGGGGCCCGAAAGTAGCTCTGGGGCCAACGTCCTGACTTTC.

The J gene is TRBJ2-7, the V gene TRBV5-1; D is uncertain. Trimming removed 0 bases from V and 1 base from J, with 11 bases in between. The CDR3 length is 15 residues. CDR1 and CDR2 (germline): SGHRS, YFSETQ. The CDR3 region has the DNA TGCGCCAGCAGCTTGGAGGGTCAGGCTTCCTACGAGCAGTACGTC. Translating gives CASSLEGQASYEQYV.

This clone was observed a handful of times. The V and J genes are TRBV19 and TRBJ1-2, with D tentatively TRBD1 (6 bases). This CDR3 has 13 residues. The ends were cut back, 2 bases at V and 8 bases at J, with 12 bases in the middle. CDR1 LNHDA and CDR2 SQIVND come from the germline V gene (reference sequence). The CDR3 here is CASSIRAGAGYTF. CDR3 DNA: TGTGCCAGTAGTATAAGGGCGGGGGCCGGCTACACCTTC.

This clone has just a few counts. This rearrangement joins TRBV9 to TRBJ1-5; D remains ambiguous. The CDR3 runs 13 residues. Per germline, CDR1 SGDLS and CDR2 YYNGEE. The ends were cut back, 0 bases at V and 4 bases at J, with 5 bases in the middle. CDR3: CASSVDINQPQHF. CDR3 DNA: TGTGCCAGCAGCGTAGACATAAATCAGCCCCAGCATTTT.

The chain carries TRBV5-1 and TRBJ1-1; D might be TRBD1 (6 bases). CDR3 length: 15 residues. The V end lost 3 bases, the J end lost 0 bases, and 12 bases lay between the germline ends. The germline V gene has CDR1 SGHRS and CDR2 YFSETQ. CDR3: CASSSTGTLNTEAFF. In nucleotides, the CDR3 is TGCGCCAGCAGCTCGACCGGGACATTGAACACTGAAGCTTTCTTT. The whole variable domain, remainder taken from reference TRBV5-1 and TRBJ1-1, is KAGVTQTPRYLIKTRGQQVTLSCSPISGHRSVSWYQQTPGQGLQFLFEYFSETQRNKGNFPGRFSGRQFSNSRSEMNVSTLELGDSALYLCASSSTGTLNTEAFFGQGTRLTVV.

V gene TRBV28 combines with J gene TRBJ2-2; D possibly corresponds to TRBD1 (5 bases). Germline V gene sequence: CDR1 MDHEN, CDR2 SYDVKM. The V gene lost 6 bases and the J gene lost 7 bases, with 9 bases spanning the gap. The CDR3 contains 12 residues. The CDR3: CASRNQGGELFF. The DNA of the CDR3 is TGTGCCAGCAGGAACCAGGGCGGGGAGCTGTTTTTT.

The sample holds a few counts of this clone. The rearrangement uses TRBV27 and TRBJ1-6, with 9 bases identical to TRBD1. There are 17 residues in the CDR3. Germline CDR1 and CDR2: MNHEY and SMNVEV (reference sequence). V trimming: 5 bases; J trimming: 7 bases; junction bases outside the gene matches: 12. Here the CDR3 DNA reads TGTGCCAGCAGTCCCACTCCGACAGGGGGGGCGAATTCACCCCTCCACTTT. Residues: CASSPTPTGGANSPLHF.

The V call is TRBV12-3 or TRBV12-4, the J call TRBJ2-2, with D hard to call. V gave up 5 bases and J gave up 6 bases, with 10 bases separating them. This CDR3 is built from 13 residues. CDR3 region: CASSPFGAGELFF. In nucleotides, the CDR3 is TGTGCCAGCAGTCCTTTTGGCGCCGGGGAGCTGTTTTTT.

This chain connects TRBV6-5 to TRBJ1-2; a possible D gene is TRBD1 (5 bases). CDR1 is MNHEY and CDR2 is SVGAGI in the germline V gene. CDR3 length equals 14 residues. V lost 6 bases, J lost 4 bases, and 15 bases lay in between. In nucleotides, the CDR3 is TGTGCCAGCAGCCGTTATACAGGAACCTATGGCTACACCTTC. Encoded protein: CASSRYTGTYGYTF.

The rearrangement uses TRBV9 and TRBJ2-1; 16 nucleotides match TRBD2. V lost 0 bases and J lost 3; bases outside the gene matches: 9. The CDR3 length is 20 residues. Per the germline V gene, CDR1 is SGDLS and CDR2 is YYNGEE. The CDR3 sequence is CASSVDSGTSGGAYYNEQFF. CDR3 DNA sequence: TGTGCCAGCAGCGTAGACTCAGGGACTAGCGGGGGGGCTTACTACAATGAGCAGTTCTTC.

This clone was observed a single time. The genes are TRBV5-1 and TRBJ1-2; D unclear. Between the trimmed V and J ends, which lost 0 bases and 3 bases, there was a span of 9 bases. Germline-derived CDR1 and CDR2 are SGHRS and YFSETQ. This CDR3 spans 14 amino acids. The CDR3 DNA is TGCGCCAGCAGCTTGGGACTCATCGACTATGGCTACACCTTC. Its protein is CASSLGLIDYGYTF.

V gene TRBV6-2 or TRBV6-3 combines with J gene TRBJ2-3; D gene ambiguous. Germline V gives CDR1 MNHEY, CDR2 SVGEGT. The CDR3 runs 14 residues. Trimming removed 6 bases from V and 1 base from J, with 11 bases in between. The CDR3 DNA reads TGTGCCAGCAGCCTACGACGGCGCACAGATACGCAGTATTTT. This sequence encodes CASSLRRRTDTQYF.

The chain links TRBV6-5 to TRBJ1-4; D is undetermined. This CDR3 has 14 amino acids. V was pared by 6 bases and J by 2 bases, with 10 bases between. Germline V gene data show CDR1 as MNHEY and CDR2 as SVGAGI. In nucleotides, the CDR3 is TGTGCCAGCAGCTCAGTCCTGACTAATGAAAAACTGTTTTTT. Its translation: CASSSVLTNEKLFF.